What follows is one T cell receptor (beta chain) and its context. No antigen is known for it. The junction and the germline gene differ at one end; a read error may be behind it. This sample is part of a study of regulatory T cells in long-lasting Graves disease. Whole-study findings and limits: TRBV28, TRBJ1-2 and TRBJ2-5 were segments that persistent disease favored.

Sequencing libraries for TCR beta were prepared with iRepertoire HTBI primers and Arm-PCR of CDR3 regions. TCRdb independently ran MiXCR on the multiplex PCR reads; one entry per CDR3 protein. The sample has hundreds of thousands of distinct CDR3 sequences, approximately 16% seen once; the top ten hold roughly 29%. Germline lookup yields CDR1 SGHRS and CDR2 YFSETQ. This CDR3 is built from 13 residues. The time point: newly diagnosed GD, antithyroid drugs for less than 3 months. The TCR library used RNA extracted from PBMCs. In each case, Graves' disease was diagnosed per American Thyroid Association guidelines. In addition, the sample was reused for a study of T cells in Graves' hyperthyroidism and ophthalmopathy.

The rearrangement joins TRBV5-1 to TRBJ2-7, with D perhaps matching TRBD2 (5 bases). This sample comprised peripheral blood mononuclear cells (PBMCs), obtained at new diagnosis, from a patient treated with antithyroid drugs. This TCR was sampled from a man in his forties with Graves disease. The CDR3 loop is CASSPTDSYKQYF. CDR3 nucleotide sequence: TGCGCCAGCAGCCCAACGGACTCCTACAAGCAGTACTTC. The full variable domain, completed using reference TRBV5-1 and TRBJ2-7, is KAGVTQTPRYLIKTRGQQVTLSCSPISGHRSVSWYQQTPGQGLQFLFEYFSETQRNKGNFPGRFSGRQFSNSRSEMNVSTLELGDSALYLCASSPTDSYKQYFGPGTRLTVT.